This T cell receptor (beta chain) was retrieved from a study of T cells in Graves' hyperthyroidism and ophthalmopathy. About this clonotype: Antigen: not known.

RNA transcripts gave rise to amplified TCR beta CDR3 regions. In the first-round RT-PCR of the TCR CDR3, the HTBI primer set was used. TCRdb reprocessed the multiplex PCR reads via MiXCR and lists one record per CDR3 protein. The sample lists 250,000 to 300,000 distinct CDR3 sequences; 13% to 15% were seen once. This CDR3 has 14 amino acids. The germline V gene has CDR1 LGHNA and CDR2 YNFKEQ. V lost 4 bases to trimming and J lost 4 bases; unmatched junction nucleotides: 3. Study-level findings and limits: Most thyroid clonotypes expanded above 0.001 appeared in blood too. In simple terms, a model built on 13 V-J features told ophthalmopathy apart from stable hyperthyroidism. Before onset, ophthalmopathy was predicted by the model a median around 6 months earlier.

Material for sequencing was blood. The clonotype comes from a middle-aged woman with Graves' hyperthyroidism that later progressed to Graves' ophthalmopathy. The chain joins TRBV4-2 to TRBJ2-5; 10 positions agree with TRBD2. DNA of the CDR3: TGTGCCAGCAGCCCCCGACTAGCGGGAGAGACCCAGTACTTC. Its protein product is CASSPRLAGETQYF.